These T cell receptor beta chains were read from a single sample in a study of T cell repertoires in cytomegalovirus infection. These TCRs' antigens remain unknown. Each CDR3 protein is one row after TCRdb ran MiXCR on the reads. Among 60,000 to 80,000 distinct CDR3 sequences listed, around 20% were seen once. The sequencing used CD8+ T cells from cultured PBMCs, collected from culture after CMV antigen stimulation. These receptors came from a human donor in good health (CMV status not recorded). Some clones in this sample may be carry-over from other donors' samples. The CDR3 runs from the conserved cysteine through the conserved F or W. A D gene is named only where the DNA matches it firmly. Size is omitted from some rows. Given values are once, few, many or a class for expanded clones.

V	J	size	D	DNA	CDR3
TRBV12-3/TRBV12-4	TRBJ2-1	-	TRBD2	TGTGCCAGCCAGAGCGGGGGGGCCTCCCATGAGCAGTTCTTC	CASQSGGASHEQFF
TRBV28	TRBJ1-2	few	TRBD1	TGTGCCAGCAGTTTAGTACAGGGGAACTATGGCTACACCTTC	CASSLVQGNYGYTF
TRBV6-6	TRBJ2-7	-	TRBD2	TGTGCCAGCAGTTACTCTAGCGGGGGCTACGAGCAGTACTTC	CASSYSSGGYEQYF
TRBV6-6	TRBJ1-2	few	-	TGTGCCAGCAGCCCCGGCAGGGGTTACTATGGCTACACCTTC	CASSPGRGYYGYTF
TRBV7-9	TRBJ2-3	many	TRBD2	TGTGCCAGCAGCTCCCCGACTAGCGGGGGGGTGGATACGCAGTATTTT	CASSSPTSGGVDTQYF
TRBV6-2/TRBV6-3	TRBJ2-1	few	TRBD1	TGTGCCAGCAGTTACAAATGGACAGGTGGGGCGGTAGGGAATGAGCAGTTCTTC	CASSYKWTGGAVGNEQFF
TRBV6-2/TRBV6-3	TRBJ2-1	few	-	TGTGCCAGCAGTTACCGCCTGGGGAATGAGCAGTTCTTC	CASSYRLGNEQFF
TRBV7-9	TRBJ2-2	few	-	TGTGCCAGCAGCTACTACAAGAACACCGGGGAGCTGTTTTTT	CASSYYKNTGELFF
TRBV29-1	TRBJ1-2	few	-	TGCAGCGTCGAACGCCAGACTAACTATGGCTACACCTTC	CSVERQTNYGYTF
TRBV7-2	TRBJ1-1	few	-	TGTGCCAGCAGCTTAATATCGGGGGGCTGGGGTGAAGCTTTCTTT	CASSLISGGWGEAFF
TRBV20-1	TRBJ1-2	-	-	TGCAGTGCTAGACAGGGTCAACAGGAGAACTATGGCTACACCTTC	CSARQGQQENYGYTF
TRBV6-2/TRBV6-3	TRBJ2-1	many	TRBD2	TGTGCCAGCAGTCTACGGACTAGCGGGGGGAATGAGCAGTTCTTC	CASSLRTSGGNEQFF
TRBV7-7	TRBJ2-2	once	-	TGTGCCAGCAGCCCGAAGGTGGCCGGGGAGCTGTTTTTT	CASSPKVAGELFF
TRBV10-3	TRBJ1-1	-	-	TGTGCCATCAGTGAGGCCCGGGAGAACACTGAAGCTTTCTTT	CAISEARENTEAFF
TRBV7-8	TRBJ1-5	-	-	TGTGCCAGCAGCTTTGGACGTGCTAGCAATCAGCCCCAGCATTTT	CASSFGRASNQPQHF
TRBV6-2/TRBV6-3	TRBJ1-5	few	-	TGTGCCAGCAGTTACTCGCCCCCGGGAGGCAATCAGCCCCAGCATTTT	CASSYSPPGGNQPQHF
TRBV5-5	TRBJ2-1	-	TRBD2	TGTGCCAGCAGAGTCCCACTAGCGGGGGCCAACAATGAGCAGTTCTTC	CASRVPLAGANNEQFF
TRBV7-2	TRBJ1-5	-	TRBD1	TGTGCCAGCAGCTGGGACAGGGGGGCGAGTCAGCCCCAGCATTTT	CASSWDRGASQPQHF
TRBV13	TRBJ2-7	few	TRBD1	TGTGCCAGCAGCGGTCCCGGGACAGGGATCAACGAGCAGTACTTC	CASSGPGTGINEQYF
TRBV7-2	TRBJ2-1	-	TRBD2	TGTGCCAGCAGCTTATCCAGCGGGGGGTCCTACAATGAGCAGTTCTTC	CASSLSSGGSYNEQFF
TRBV7-2	TRBJ2-3	-	TRBD2	TGTGCCAGCAGCCCTTTAGCGGGGGTGGATGCAGATACGCGGTATTTT	CASSPLAGVDADTRYF
TRBV2	TRBJ2-7	-	-	TGTGCCAGCACCGGAGGGGGTGAGCAGTACTTC	CASTGGGEQYF
TRBV6-5	TRBJ2-3	few	TRBD2	TGTGCCAGCAGTTACTATGCGGGGGGGCTGGGCACAGATACGCAGTATTTT	CASSYYAGGLGTDTQYF
TRBV7-2	TRBJ1-2	many	-	TGTGCCAGCAGCTTCTCGGCAAACTATGGCTACACCTTC	CASSFSANYGYTF
TRBV6-5	TRBJ1-2	few	-	TGTGCCAGCAGATCCCCCAGGCAGGGGAGGGATGGCTACACCTTC	CASRSPRQGRDGYTF
TRBV9	TRBJ1-2	-	-	TGTGCCAGCAGCGTCAGAGGGGATTTTGGCTACACCTTC	CASSVRGDFGYTF